One and the same sample provided the 8 T cell receptor beta chains below, sequenced in a study of cytomegalovirus exposure and HLA in healthy donors. The PCR ran on 60 Vbeta and 13 Jbeta primers. Clones were sequenced by immunoSEQ multiplex PCR, and TCRdb holds only the in-frame ones, with some missing. The table records about 67,000 clones, roughly 65% of them present only once. Sequencing input: PBMCs. These receptor sequences come from a woman in her twenties or thirties in good health and CMV-seronegative.

The chain employs TRBV28 and TRBJ2-2; TRBD1 agrees at 7 bases. CDR1 and CDR2 from the germline V gene are MDHEN and SYDVKM. The CDR3 loop spans 16 amino acids. J lost 4 bases, V lost 5 bases, and 10 bases had no gene match. The CDR3 reads CASSATRDSATGELFF. The CDR3 DNA reads TGTGCCAGCAGTGCGACCCGGGACAGCGCCACCGGGGAGCTGTTTTTT.

In the case of this clone: The junction departs from the called germline gene at one end, perhaps through a read error. The chain's CDR3 is CASSLVPSNYGYTF. DNA of the CDR3: TGTGCCAGCAGCTTGGTTCCCTCTAACTATGGCTACACCTTC. This sequence joins TRBV5-1 and TRBJ1-2; no definite D call. This CDR3 contains 14 residues. Germline CDR1 and CDR2: SGHRS and YFSETQ.

This chain uses TRBV30 with TRBJ2-2, with TRBD2 identical over 9 bases. V lost 3 bases to trimming and J lost 3 bases; unmatched junction nucleotides: 8. CDR1 is GTSNPN, CDR2 SVGIG, per germline (reference sequence). The CDR3 spans 16 residues. CDR3 residues: CAWRGRSGGHTGELFF. The CDR3 DNA reads TGTGCCTGGAGGGGACGTAGCGGGGGTCACACCGGGGAGCTGTTTTTT.

This clone was recorded a few times. This chain connects TRBV27 to TRBJ2-7; 8 positions match TRBD2. CDR1 and CDR2 from the germline V gene are MNHEY and SMNVEV (reference sequence). CDR3 length: 18 amino acids. V was clipped by 5 bases and J by 5 bases; unmatched bases: 20. The CDR3 DNA sequence: TGTGCCAGCAGTCTCCGAGGGGTAGCGGGGCCCCGTTGGGACGAGCAGTACTTC. It translates to CASSLRGVAGPRWDEQYF.

This sequence joins TRBV27 and TRBJ1-1; the match to TRBD1 covers 7 bases. With V trimmed by 9 bases and J by 6 bases, 16 bases remained unmatched. The CDR3 contains 15 residues. CDR1 is MNHEY and CDR2 is SMNVEV in the germline V gene (reference sequence). CDR3 loop: CARYPRGRSQSEAFF. The CDR3 DNA reads as TGTGCCAGATATCCAAGGGGGCGCAGTCAATCTGAAGCTTTCTTT.

The chain combines TRBV2 with TRBJ2-6, with 9 bases fitting TRBD1. CDR3 size: 16 residues. The ends lost 8 bases at V and 4 bases at J; junction bases unmatched: 9. Germline CDR1 SNHLY, CDR2 FYNNEI. The CDR3 nucleotides are TGTGCCAGCGGGCCCGGGACAGGGACCGGGGCCAACGTCCTGACTTTC. Translated, it gives CASGPGTGTGANVLTF.

The genes are TRBV6-1 and TRBJ1-4; D remains ambiguous. CDR3 length: 14 residues. V lost 3 bases, J lost 6 bases, and 11 bases lay in between. CDR1 is MNHNS and CDR2 is SASEGT in the germline V gene. CDR3: CASSEREVYEKLFF. The CDR3 nucleotides read TGTGCCAGCAGTGAGAGGGAAGTGTATGAAAAACTGTTTTTT.

The CDR3: CASSLAGGRYEQYF. The CDR3 nucleotides read TGTGCCAGCAGCTTGGCGGGGGGGCGATACGAGCAGTACTTC. The rearrangement uses TRBV5-4 and TRBJ2-7; 8 nucleotides line up with TRBD2. V lost 0 bases and J lost 4; bases outside the gene matches: 3. CDR1 and CDR2 (germline): SGHNT, YYREEE (reference sequence). CDR3 length equals 14 residues.